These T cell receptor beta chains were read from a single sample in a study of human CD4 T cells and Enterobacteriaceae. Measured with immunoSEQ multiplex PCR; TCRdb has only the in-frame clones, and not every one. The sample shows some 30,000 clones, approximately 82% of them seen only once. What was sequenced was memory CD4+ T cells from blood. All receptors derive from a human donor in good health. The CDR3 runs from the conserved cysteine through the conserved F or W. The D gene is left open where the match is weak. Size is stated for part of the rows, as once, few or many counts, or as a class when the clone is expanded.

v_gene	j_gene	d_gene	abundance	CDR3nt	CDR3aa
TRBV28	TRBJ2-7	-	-	TGTGCCAGCAGTAATGAGAGATTCACCTCCTACGAGCAGTACTTC	CASSNERFTSYEQYF
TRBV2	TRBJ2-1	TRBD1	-	TGTGCCAGCAGTCCCCGGACAGGGGCAGACAATGAGCAGTTCTTC	CASSPRTGADNEQFF
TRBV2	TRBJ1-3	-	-	TGTGCCAGCAGTGAAGCTCGGTATTCCTCTGGAAACACCATATATTTT	CASSEARYSSGNTIYF
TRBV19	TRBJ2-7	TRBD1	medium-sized	TGTGCCAGTAGACCAAGACAGGGGACCTACGAGCAGTACTTC	CASRPRQGTYEQYF
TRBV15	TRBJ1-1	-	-	TGTGCCACCAGCAGAGAAGTAACAGGACAAGCTTTCTTT	CATSREVTGQAFF
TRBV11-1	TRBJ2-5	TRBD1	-	TGTGCCAGCAGCTTAGCACAGGGGCAAGAGACCCAGTACTTC	CASSLAQGQETQYF
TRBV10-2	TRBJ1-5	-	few	TGCGCCAGCAGTGATTCAGATAGCAATCAGCCCCAGCATTTT	CASSDSDSNQPQHF
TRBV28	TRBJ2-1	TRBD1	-	TGTGCCAGCAGTTCCGGGACAGGCTACAATGAGCAGTTCTTC	CASSSGTGYNEQFF
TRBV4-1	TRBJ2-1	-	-	TGCGCCAGCAGCCAACCGACAGGGCGTTCTGATACTAGCGCCCGCTCCTACAATGAGCAGTTCTTC	CASSQPTGRSDTSARSYNEQFF
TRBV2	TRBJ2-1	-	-	TGTGCCGGGTCGATGGCATCCGAGCAGTTCTTC	CAGSMASEQFF
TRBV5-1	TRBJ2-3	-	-	TGCGCCAGCAGCTCCGACGAAAAACTAGCTTCCATTACAGATACGCAGTATTTT	CASSSDEKLASITDTQYF
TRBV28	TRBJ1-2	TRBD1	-	TGTGCCAGCAGTTTTGGACAGGGTGATGGCTACACCTTC	CASSFGQGDGYTF
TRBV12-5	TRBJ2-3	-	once	TGTGCTAGTGGTTTGGTACTAGGCAGGGAAGGAACAGATACGCAGTATTTT	CASGLVLGREGTDTQYF
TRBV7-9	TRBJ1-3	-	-	TGTGCCAGCAGCTTGTCACTTCAGGGGACCAGTAGAAACACCATATATTTT	CASSLSLQGTSRNTIYF
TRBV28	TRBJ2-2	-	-	TGTGCCAGCAGTTCAAATACCGGGGAGCTGTTTTTT	CASSSNTGELFF
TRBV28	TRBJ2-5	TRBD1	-	TGTGCCAGCATCCCGGGACAGGGAGCAGAGACCCAGTACTTC	CASIPGQGAETQYF
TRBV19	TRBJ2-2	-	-	TGTGCCAGTAGTATGGGGCAGGCATTCAGGGAGCTGTTTTTT	CASSMGQAFRELFF
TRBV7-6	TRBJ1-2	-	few	TGTGCCAGCAGCTTAGCAAATATGGGAGGTAAGTTGCACTATGGCTACACCTTC	CASSLANMGGKLHYGYTF
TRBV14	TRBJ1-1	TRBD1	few	TGTGCCAGCAGCCGACGGGACAGGGGCTCTGAAGCTTTCTTT	CASSRRDRGSEAFF
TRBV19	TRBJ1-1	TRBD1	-	TGTGCCAGTAGTCTTGGGACAGAAAAAATGAACACTGAAGCTTTCTTT	CASSLGTEKMNTEAFF
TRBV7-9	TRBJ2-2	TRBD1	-	TGTGCCAGCAGATCCTACAGGGGGCGCAACGGGGAGCTGTTTTTT	CASRSYRGRNGELFF
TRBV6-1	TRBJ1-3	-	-	TGTGCCAGCGGTGGAGGCAGGGTTGAAGGAAACACCATATATTTT	CASGGGRVEGNTIYF
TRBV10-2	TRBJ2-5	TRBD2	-	TGCGCCAGCAGTGAGGGGCTAGCGGGAGGGACCGGTGAGACCCAGTACTTC	CASSEGLAGGTGETQYF
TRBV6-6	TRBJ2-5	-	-	TGTGCCAGCAGTTACTGGCCCGGGGAAGAGACCCAGTACTTC	CASSYWPGEETQYF
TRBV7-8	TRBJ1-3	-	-	TGTGCCAGCAGCTGGGGGACTCGAAACACCATATATTTT	CASSWGTRNTIYF
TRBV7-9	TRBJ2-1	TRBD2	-	TGTGCCAGCAGCTTAGGACTAGCGAGGATCTCCAATGAGCAGTTCTTC	CASSLGLARISNEQFF
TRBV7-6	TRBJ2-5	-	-	TGTGCCAGCAGCGGCGGAGGTAGCGGCGCGATTGAGACCCAGTACTTC	CASSGGGSGAIETQYF
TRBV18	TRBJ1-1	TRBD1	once	TGTGCCAGCTCAACGGGACAGGGTTGGGGCACTGAAGCTTTCTTT	CASSTGQGWGTEAFF
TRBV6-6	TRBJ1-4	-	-	TGTGCCAGCAATAACCGATTGGGTGAAAAACTGTTTTTT	CASNNRLGEKLFF
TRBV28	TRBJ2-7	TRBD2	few	TGTGCCAGCACCCCCCTAGTCCGGGACTACTCCTACGAGCAGTACTTC	CASTPLVRDYSYEQYF
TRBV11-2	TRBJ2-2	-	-	TGTGCCAGCAGCTTAGATCATGAACGGAGAGGGGAGCTGTTTTTT	CASSLDHERRGELFF
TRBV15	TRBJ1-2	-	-	TGTGCCACCAGCAGAGATCTTAACTATGGCTACACCTTC	CATSRDLNYGYTF
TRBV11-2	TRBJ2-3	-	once	TGTGCCAGCAGCTCAAGGGTGGTAGCGAGCACAGATACGCAGTATTTT	CASSSRVVASTDTQYF
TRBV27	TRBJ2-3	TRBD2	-	TGTGCCAGCAGTCGGGCTAGCGGGAGGTCGGATACGCAGTATTTT	CASSRASGRSDTQYF
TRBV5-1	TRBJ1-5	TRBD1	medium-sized	TGCGCCAGCAGCCCTGGATCAGGGGGCAGCAATCAGCCCCAGCATTTT	CASSPGSGGSNQPQHF
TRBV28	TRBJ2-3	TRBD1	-	TGTGCCAGCAGCTCACAGGGGGCGGGTGGCACAGATACGCAGTATTTT	CASSSQGAGGTDTQYF
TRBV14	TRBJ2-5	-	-	TGTGCCAGCAGCCAAGGGATAGGGACCCAGTACTTC	CASSQGIGTQYF
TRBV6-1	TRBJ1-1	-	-	TGTGCCAGCGTAATTCCCGGGACGCCCACTGAAGCTTTCTTT	CASVIPGTPTEAFF
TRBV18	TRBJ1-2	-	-	TGTGCCAGCTCACCTACCTCCAGGGATGGCTACACCTTC	CASSPTSRDGYTF
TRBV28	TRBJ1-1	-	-	TGTGCCAGCAGTTTACGGTCCCAGACGAACACTGAAGCTTTCTTT	CASSLRSQTNTEAFF
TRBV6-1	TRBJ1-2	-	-	TGTGCCAGCATGGATTACCAGGGACATTATGGCTACACCTTC	CASMDYQGHYGYTF
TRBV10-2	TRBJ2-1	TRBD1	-	TGCGCCAGCGCCCTCGGACAGGGGACCTACAATGAGCAGTTCTTC	CASALGQGTYNEQFF
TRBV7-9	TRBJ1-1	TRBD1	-	TGTGCCAGCAGCCGGGACAGCAATCCTCCTTTCTTT	CASSRDSNPPFF
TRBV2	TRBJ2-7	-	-	TGTGCCAGCAGTGCCTCGGGACGGGAGCAGTACTTC	CASSASGREQYF
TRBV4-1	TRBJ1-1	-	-	TGCGCCAGCAGCCCCCCGGGACACCTGAACACTGAAGCTTTCTTT	CASSPPGHLNTEAFF
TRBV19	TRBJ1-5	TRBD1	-	TGTGCCAGTAGCAGAGCTTCCGGGACAGGGGGCGCGCGGCCCCAGCATTTT	CASSRASGTGGARPQHF